This T cell receptor beta chain was identified during a study of CD8 T cells in ankylosing spondylitis. There are many counts of this clonotype. As the method for making TCR beta libraries, quantitative 5'-RACE with molecular barcodes was used. One entry per CDR3 protein, called by TCRdb with MiXCR from the 5' RACE reads. The sample has roughly 180,000 distinct CDR3 sequences; around 9.6% are singletons. This clonotype originated in a female donor with ankylosing spondylitis or in good health (not recorded which). Sequencing was carried out using blood, either unsorted or a sorted T cell fraction (not recorded which).

This CDR3 reads CASRDGLANEQFF. Written as DNA, the CDR3 is TGTGCCAGCAGAGATGGACTAGCAAATGAGCAGTTCTTC. The chain uses TRBV11-2 and TRBJ2-1; TRBD2 aligns across 8 bases. CDR1 is SGHAT and CDR2 is FQNNGV in the germline V gene. With 6 bases clipped from V and 7 bases from J, the junction kept 5 bases outside the gene matches. CDR3 length equals 13 residues.